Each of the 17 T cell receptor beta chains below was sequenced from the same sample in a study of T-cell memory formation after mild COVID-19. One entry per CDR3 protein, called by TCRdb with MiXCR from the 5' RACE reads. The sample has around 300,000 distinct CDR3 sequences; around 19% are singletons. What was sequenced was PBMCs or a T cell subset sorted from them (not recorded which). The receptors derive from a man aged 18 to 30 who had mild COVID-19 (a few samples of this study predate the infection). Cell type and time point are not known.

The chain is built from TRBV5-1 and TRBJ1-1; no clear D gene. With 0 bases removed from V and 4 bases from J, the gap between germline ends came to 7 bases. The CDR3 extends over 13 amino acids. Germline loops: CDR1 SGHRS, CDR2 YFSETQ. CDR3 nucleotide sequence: TGCGCCAGCAGCTTGGAGGTGGGCACTGAAGCTTTCTTT. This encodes CASSLEVGTEAFF. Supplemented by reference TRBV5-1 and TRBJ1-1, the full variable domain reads KAGVTQTPRYLIKTRGQQVTLSCSPISGHRSVSWYQQTPGQGLQFLFEYFSETQRNKGNFPGRFSGRQFSNSRSEMNVSTLELGDSALYLCASSLEVGTEAFFGQGTRLTVV.

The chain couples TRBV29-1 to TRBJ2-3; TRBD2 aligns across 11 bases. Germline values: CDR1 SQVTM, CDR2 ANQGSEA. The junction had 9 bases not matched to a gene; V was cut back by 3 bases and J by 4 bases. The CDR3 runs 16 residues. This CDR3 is CSVEGTSGLGADTQYF. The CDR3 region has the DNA TGCAGCGTTGAGGGGACTAGCGGCCTGGGGGCAGATACGCAGTATTTT.

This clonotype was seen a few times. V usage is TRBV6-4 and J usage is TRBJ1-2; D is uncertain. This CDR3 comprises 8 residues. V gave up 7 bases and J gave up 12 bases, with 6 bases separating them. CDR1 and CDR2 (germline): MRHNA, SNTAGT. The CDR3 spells CASKSDTF. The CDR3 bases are TGTGCCAGCAAATCAGACACCTTC.

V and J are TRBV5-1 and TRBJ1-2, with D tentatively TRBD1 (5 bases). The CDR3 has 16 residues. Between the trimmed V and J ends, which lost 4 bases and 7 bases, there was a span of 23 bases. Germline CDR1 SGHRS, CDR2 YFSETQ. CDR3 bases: TGCGCCAGCAGCGAAGGAGGGGCAGGCCCTCGTGGTGGCTACACCTTC. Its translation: CASSEGGAGPRGGYTF.

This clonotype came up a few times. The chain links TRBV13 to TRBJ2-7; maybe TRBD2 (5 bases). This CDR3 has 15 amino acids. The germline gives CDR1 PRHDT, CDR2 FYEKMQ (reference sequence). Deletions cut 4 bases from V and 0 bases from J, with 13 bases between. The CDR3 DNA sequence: TGTGCCAGCAGCTCCCGGACTGTCAGCTCCTACGAGCAGTACTTC. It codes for CASSSRTVSSYEQYF.

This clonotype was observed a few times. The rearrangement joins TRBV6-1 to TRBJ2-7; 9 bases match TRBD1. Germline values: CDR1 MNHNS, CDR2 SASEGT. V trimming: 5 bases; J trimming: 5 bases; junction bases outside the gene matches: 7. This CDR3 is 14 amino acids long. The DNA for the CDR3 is TGTGCCAGCAGTTCCCGGGACAGGGTGCACGAGCAGTACTTC. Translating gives CASSSRDRVHEQYF.

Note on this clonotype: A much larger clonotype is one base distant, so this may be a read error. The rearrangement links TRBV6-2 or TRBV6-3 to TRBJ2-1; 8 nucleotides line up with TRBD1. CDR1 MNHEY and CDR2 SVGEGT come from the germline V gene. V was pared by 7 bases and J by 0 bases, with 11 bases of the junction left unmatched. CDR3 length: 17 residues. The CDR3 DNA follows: TGTGCCAGCACCGAGAAGGACAGGGTGAGCTCCTACAATGAGCAGTTCTTC. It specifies CASTEKDRVSSYNEQFF.

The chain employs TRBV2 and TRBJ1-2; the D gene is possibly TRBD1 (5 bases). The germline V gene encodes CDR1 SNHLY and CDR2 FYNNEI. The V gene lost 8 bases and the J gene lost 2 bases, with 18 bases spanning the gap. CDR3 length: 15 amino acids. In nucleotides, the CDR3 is TGTGCCAGCGGAGGGGAGACAGTACTCAACTATGGCTACACCTTC. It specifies CASGGETVLNYGYTF. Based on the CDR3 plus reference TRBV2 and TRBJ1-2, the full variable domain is EPEVTQTPSHQVTQMGQEVILRCVPISNHLYFYWYRQILGQKVEFLVSFYNNEISEKSEIFDDQFSVERPDGSNFTLKIRSTKLEDSAMYFCASGGETVLNYGYTFGSGTRLTVV.

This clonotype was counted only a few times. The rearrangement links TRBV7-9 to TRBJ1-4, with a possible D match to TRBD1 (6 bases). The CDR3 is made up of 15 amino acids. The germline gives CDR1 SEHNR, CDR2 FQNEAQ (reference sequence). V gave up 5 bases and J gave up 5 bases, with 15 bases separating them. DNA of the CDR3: TGTGCCAGCAGCCCCTTAGGGGGAATAAATGAAAAACTGTTTTTT. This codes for CASSPLGGINEKLFF. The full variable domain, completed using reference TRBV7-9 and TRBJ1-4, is DTGVSQNPRHKITKRGQNVTFRCDPISEHNRLYWYRQTLGQGPEFLTYFQNEAQLEKSRLLSDRFSAERPKGSFSTLEIQRTEQGDSAMYLCASSPLGGINEKLFFGSGTQLSVL.

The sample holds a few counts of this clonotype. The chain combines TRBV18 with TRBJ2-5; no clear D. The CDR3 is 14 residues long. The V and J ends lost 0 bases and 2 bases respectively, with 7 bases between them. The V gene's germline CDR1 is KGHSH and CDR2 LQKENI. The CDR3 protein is CASSPPMQQETQYF. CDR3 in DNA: TGTGCCAGCTCACCACCGATGCAGCAAGAGACCCAGTACTTC.

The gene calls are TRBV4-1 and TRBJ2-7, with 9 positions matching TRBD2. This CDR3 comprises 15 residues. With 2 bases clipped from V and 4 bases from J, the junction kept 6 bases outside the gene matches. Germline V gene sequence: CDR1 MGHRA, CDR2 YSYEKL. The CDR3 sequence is CASSQWAGGLYEQYV. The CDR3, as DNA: TGCGCCAGCAGCCAATGGGCGGGAGGGCTATACGAGCAGTACGTC.

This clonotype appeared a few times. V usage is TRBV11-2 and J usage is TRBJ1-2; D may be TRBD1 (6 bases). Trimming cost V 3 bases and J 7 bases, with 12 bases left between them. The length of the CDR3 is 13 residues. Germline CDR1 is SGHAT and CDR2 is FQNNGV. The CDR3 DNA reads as TGTGCCAGCAGCTTGCACAGGGAGGGTGGCTACACCTTC. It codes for CASSLHREGGYTF.

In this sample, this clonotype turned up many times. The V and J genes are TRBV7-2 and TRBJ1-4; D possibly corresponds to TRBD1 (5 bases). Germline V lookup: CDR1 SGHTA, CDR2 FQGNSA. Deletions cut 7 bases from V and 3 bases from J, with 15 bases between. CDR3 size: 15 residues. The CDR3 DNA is TGTGCCAGCACCCCCAGTGGGGGGGCTAATGAAAAACTGTTTTTT. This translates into CASTPSGGANEKLFF.

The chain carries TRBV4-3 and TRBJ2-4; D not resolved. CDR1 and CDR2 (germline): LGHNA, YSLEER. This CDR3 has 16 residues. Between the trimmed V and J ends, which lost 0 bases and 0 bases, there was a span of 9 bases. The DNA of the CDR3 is TGCGCCAGCAGCCAAGAGTCAGGTATAGCCAAAAACATTCAGTACTTC. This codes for CASSQESGIAKNIQYF.

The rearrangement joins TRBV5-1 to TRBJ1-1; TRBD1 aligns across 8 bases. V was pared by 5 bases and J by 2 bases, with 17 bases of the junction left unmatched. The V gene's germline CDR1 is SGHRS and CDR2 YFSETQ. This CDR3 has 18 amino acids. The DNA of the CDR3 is TGCGCCAGCAGTTACCTAGGCGCAGGGGGCGGAACTAACACTGAAGCTTTCTTT. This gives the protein CASSYLGAGGGTNTEAFF.

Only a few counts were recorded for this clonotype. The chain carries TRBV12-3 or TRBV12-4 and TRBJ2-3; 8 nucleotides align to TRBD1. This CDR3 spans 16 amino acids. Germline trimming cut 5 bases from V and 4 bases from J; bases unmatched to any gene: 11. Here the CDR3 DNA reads TGTGCCAGCAGTCCTCCCGGCAGGGGGCAGTCAGATACGCAGTATTTT. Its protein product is CASSPPGRGQSDTQYF.

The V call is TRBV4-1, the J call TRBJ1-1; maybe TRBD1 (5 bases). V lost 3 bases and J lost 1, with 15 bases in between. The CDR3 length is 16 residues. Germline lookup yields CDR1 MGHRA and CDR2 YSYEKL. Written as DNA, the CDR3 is TGCGCCAGCAGCCACGAGAGGGGTGGCAAGAACACTGAAGCTTTCTTT. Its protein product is CASSHERGGKNTEAFF.